This T cell receptor (beta chain) was captured in a study of cytomegalovirus exposure and HLA in healthy donors. As for the study in general: An analysis done earlier identified 95 million to 140 million unique TCR beta sequences from approximately 200 million T cells. Regarding the study as a whole: Researchers reported in a later analysis that common viral pathogens appeared linked to several top clusters.

PCR employed 60 Vbeta and 13 Jbeta primers. The data were produced by immunoSEQ multiplex PCR, yet TCRdb's version contains in-frame clones alone and is incomplete. The data show 100,000 to 150,000 clones, with around three quarters seen just once and roughly 4.2% held by the top ten. With regard to this clone: Its specificity is unknown.

CDR3 length: 14 residues. Looked up from germline, CDR1 is ENHRY and CDR2 is SYGVKD. V lost 9 bases and J 7 bases, leaving 19 bases between the germline ends. The specimen sequenced was PBMCs. The receptor's source is a male donor in good health and CMV-seropositive. This chain links TRBV10-3 with TRBJ1-5; a weak D match, TRBD1 (6 bases). The DNA for the CDR3 is TGTGCCATAGGGGGAGTGGGGCTTTACCAGCCCCAGCATTTT. Translating gives CAIGGVGLYQPQHF.